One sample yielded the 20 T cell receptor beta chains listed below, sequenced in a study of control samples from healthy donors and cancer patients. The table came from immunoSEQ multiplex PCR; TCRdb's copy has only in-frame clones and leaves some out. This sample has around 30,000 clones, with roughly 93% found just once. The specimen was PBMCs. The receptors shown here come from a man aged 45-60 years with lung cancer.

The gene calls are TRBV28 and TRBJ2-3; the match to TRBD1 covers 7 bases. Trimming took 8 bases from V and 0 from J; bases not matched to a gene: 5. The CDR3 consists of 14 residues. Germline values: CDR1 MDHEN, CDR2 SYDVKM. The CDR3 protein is CASSRGQSTDTQYF. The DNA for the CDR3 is TGTGCCAGCTCTCGGGGACAGAGCACAGATACGCAGTATTTT.

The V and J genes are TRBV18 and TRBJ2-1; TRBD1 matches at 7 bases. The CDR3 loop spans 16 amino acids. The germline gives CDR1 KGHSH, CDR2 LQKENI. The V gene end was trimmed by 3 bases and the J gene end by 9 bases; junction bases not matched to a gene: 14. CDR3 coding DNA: TGTGCCAGCTCACCCCCAAGTCTTACAGGGGATGGTGAGCAGTTCTTC. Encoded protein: CASSPPSLTGDGEQFF.

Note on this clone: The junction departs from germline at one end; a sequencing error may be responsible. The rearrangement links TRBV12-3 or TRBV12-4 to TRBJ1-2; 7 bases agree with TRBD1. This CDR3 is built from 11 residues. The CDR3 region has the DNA TGTGCCAGCAGCAGGGGGGCTGGCCACAACTTC. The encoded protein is CASSRGAGHNF.

The CDR3 DNA sequence: TGTGCCAGCAGCGGGGGGGCAGGAATCTCCTACGAGCAGTACTTC. Its translation: CASSGGAGISYEQYF. J is TRBJ2-7 and V is TRBV9; the D call may be TRBD1 or TRBD2 (6 bases each). This CDR3 contains 15 residues. Germline V lookup: CDR1 SGDLS, CDR2 YYNGEE. The germline V and J ends were trimmed by 3 bases and 0 bases, with 13 bases remaining between them. The full variable domain, rest sourced from reference TRBV9 and TRBJ2-7, is DSGVTQTPKHLITATGQRVTLRCSPRSGDLSVYWYQQSLDQGLQFLIQYYNGEERAKGNILERFSAQQFPDLHSELNLSSLELGDSALYFCASSGGAGISYEQYFGPGTRLTVT.

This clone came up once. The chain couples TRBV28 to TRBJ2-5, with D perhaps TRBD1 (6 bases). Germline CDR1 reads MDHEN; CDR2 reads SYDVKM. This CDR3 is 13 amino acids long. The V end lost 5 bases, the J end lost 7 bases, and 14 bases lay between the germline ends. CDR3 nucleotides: TGTGCCAGCAGTCCATACAGAGGGGGGACCCAGTACTTC. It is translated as CASSPYRGGTQYF.

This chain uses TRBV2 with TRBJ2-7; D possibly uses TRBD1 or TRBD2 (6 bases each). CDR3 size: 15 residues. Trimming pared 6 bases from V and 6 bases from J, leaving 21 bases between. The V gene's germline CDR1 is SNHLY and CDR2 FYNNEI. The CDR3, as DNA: TGTGCCAGCAGAGGGGGGAAGAACGTTTTAGGCGAGCAGTACTTC. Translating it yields CASRGGKNVLGEQYF.

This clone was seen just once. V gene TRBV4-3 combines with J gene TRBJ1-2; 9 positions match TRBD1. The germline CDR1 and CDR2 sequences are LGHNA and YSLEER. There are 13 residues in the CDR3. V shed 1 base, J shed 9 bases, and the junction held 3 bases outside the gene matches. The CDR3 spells CASSQGDRASYTF. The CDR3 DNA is TGCGCCAGCAGCCAAGGGGACAGGGCGAGCTACACCTTC.

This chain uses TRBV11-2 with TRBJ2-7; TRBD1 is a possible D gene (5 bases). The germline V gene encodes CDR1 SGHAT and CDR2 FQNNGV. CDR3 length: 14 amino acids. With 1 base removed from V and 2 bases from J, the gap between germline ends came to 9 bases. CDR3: CASSLARQTYEQYF. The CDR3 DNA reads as TGTGCCAGCAGCTTAGCCCGACAGACCTACGAGCAGTACTTC. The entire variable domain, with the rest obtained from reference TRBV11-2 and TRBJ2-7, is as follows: EAGVAQSPRYKIIEKRQSVAFWCNPISGHATLYWYQQILGQGPKLLIQFQNNGVVDDSQLPKDRFSAERLKGVDSTLKIQPAKLEDSAVYLCASSLARQTYEQYFGPGTRLTVT.

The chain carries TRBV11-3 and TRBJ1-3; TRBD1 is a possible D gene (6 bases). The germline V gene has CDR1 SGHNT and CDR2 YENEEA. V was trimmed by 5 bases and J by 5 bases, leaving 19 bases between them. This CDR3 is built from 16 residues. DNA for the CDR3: TGTGCCAGCAGCAACCAACACAGGGTTGGCAGAAACACCATATATTTT. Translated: CASSNQHRVGRNTIYF.

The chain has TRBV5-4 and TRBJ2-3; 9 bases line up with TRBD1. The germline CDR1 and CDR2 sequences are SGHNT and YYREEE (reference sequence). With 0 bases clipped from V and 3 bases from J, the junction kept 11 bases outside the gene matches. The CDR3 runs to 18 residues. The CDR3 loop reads CASSLGLLRGQGTDTQYF. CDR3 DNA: TGTGCCAGCAGCTTGGGATTGTTACGTGGACAGGGGACAGATACGCAGTATTTT.

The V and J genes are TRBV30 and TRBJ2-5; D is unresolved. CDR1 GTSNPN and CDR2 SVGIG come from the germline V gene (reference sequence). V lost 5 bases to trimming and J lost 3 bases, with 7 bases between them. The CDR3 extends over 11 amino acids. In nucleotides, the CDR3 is TGTGCCTGGGCAACAAAAGAGACCCAGTACTTC. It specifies CAWATKETQYF.

The CDR3 bases are TGTGCCAGCAGTTACGCCGACCAGGGCTCGACGGGTTTAGCTCAGCCCCAGCATTTT. This sequence encodes CASSYADQGSTGLAQPQHF. The chain is built from TRBV6-2 or TRBV6-3 and TRBJ1-5; D perhaps matches TRBD1 (5 bases). Germline-derived CDR1 and CDR2 are MNHEY and SVGEGT. The CDR3 consists of 19 residues. V was clipped by 2 bases and J by 6 bases, with 26 bases between them.

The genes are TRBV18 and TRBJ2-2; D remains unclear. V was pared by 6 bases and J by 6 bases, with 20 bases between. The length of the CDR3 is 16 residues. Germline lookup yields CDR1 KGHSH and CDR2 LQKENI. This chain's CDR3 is CASSPTTGIDSGELFF. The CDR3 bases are TGTGCCAGCTCCCCTACTACGGGTATCGATTCCGGGGAGCTGTTTTTT.

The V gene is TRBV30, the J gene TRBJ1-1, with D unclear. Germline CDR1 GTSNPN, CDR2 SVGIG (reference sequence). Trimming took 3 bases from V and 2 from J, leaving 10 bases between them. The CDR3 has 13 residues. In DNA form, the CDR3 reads TGTGCCTGGAGATCAGGACCCAACACTGAAGCTTTCTTT. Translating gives CAWRSGPNTEAFF. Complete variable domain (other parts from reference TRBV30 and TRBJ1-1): SQTIHQWPATLVQPVGSPLSLECTVEGTSNPNLYWYRQAAGRGLQLLFYSVGIGQISSEVPQNLSASRPQDRQFILSSKKLLLSDSGFYLCAWRSGPNTEAFFGQGTRLTVV.

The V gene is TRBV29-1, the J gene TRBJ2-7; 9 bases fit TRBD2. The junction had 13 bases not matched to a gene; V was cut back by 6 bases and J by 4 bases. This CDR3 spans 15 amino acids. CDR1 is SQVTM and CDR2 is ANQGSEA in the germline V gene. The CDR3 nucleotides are TGCAGCGTCGCTAAATTAGCGGGGGTTTATTACGAGCAGTACTTC. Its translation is CSVAKLAGVYYEQYF.

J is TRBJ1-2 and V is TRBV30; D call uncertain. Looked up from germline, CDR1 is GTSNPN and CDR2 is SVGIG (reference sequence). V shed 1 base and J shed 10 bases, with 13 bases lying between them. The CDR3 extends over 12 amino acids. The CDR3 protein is CAWSAGFRDYTF. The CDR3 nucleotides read TGTGCCTGGAGTGCGGGGTTTAGGGACTACACCTTC.

CDR3 DNA sequence: TGTGCCAGCAGCTCCCAGGGTCTGGCGAACACCGGGGAGCTGTTTTTT. It is translated as CASSSQGLANTGELFF. V and J are TRBV7-2 and TRBJ2-2; D possibly corresponds to TRBD1 (5 bases). The CDR3 runs 16 residues. The ends were cut back, 4 bases at V and 0 bases at J, with 12 bases in the middle. Germline values: CDR1 SGHTA, CDR2 FQGNSA.

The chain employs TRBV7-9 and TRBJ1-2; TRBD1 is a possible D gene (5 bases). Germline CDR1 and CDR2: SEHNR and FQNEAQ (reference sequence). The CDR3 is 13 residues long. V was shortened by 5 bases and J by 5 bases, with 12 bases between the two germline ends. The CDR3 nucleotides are TGTGCCAGCAGCGAGACAGTCCTATATGGCTACACCTTC. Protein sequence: CASSETVLYGYTF.

Written as DNA, the CDR3 is TGTGCCAGCAGGGGGGAGGGGAACTATGGCTACACCTTC. The encoded protein is CASRGEGNYGYTF. The gene calls are TRBV12-3 or TRBV12-4 and TRBJ1-2; D perhaps matches TRBD1 (5 bases). There are 13 residues in the CDR3. Trimming pared 6 bases from V and 2 bases from J, leaving 10 bases between.

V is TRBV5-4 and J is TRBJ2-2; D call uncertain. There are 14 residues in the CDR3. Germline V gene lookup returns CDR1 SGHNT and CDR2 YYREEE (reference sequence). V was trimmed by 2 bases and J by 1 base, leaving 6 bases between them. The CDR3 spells CASSFPGNTGELFF. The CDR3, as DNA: TGTGCCAGCAGCTTCCCAGGGAACACCGGGGAGCTGTTTTTT.